These 30 T cell receptor beta chains came from one sample sequenced in a study of blood T cell repertoires in COVID-19. The repertoire was sequenced with immunoSEQ multiplex PCR; TCRdb's copy has only in-frame clones and lacks some. This sample carries about 49,000 clones, about 76% of them seen once, and the ten largest clones take about 22%. Sequenced sample: peripheral blood. These receptors were collected from a woman of 80 years or more with COVID-19, enrolled during active disease.

The chain uses TRBV28 and TRBJ1-6; 8 bases are a match to TRBD1. Germline CDR1 and CDR2: MDHEN and SYDVKM. V dropped 8 bases and J dropped 10; count of bases not matched to a gene: 7. This CDR3 is 13 amino acids long. The CDR3 DNA reads TGTGCCAGCCAGACAGGGGCGCAGTCACCCCTCCACTTT. Encoded protein: CASQTGAQSPLHF.

V gene TRBV4-2 combines with J gene TRBJ2-1, with D possibly TRBD2 on 6 matching bases. Germline V gene lookup returns CDR1 LGHNA and CDR2 YNFKEQ. This CDR3 is 14 amino acids long. V lost 3 bases and J 5 bases, leaving 11 bases between the germline ends. CDR3 nucleotide sequence: TGTGCCAGCAGCCAGGGGTGGGGGGACAATGAGCAGTTCTTC. This translates into CASSQGWGDNEQFF.

The V call is TRBV28, the J call TRBJ1-3; D gene unclear. The germline V gene encodes CDR1 MDHEN and CDR2 SYDVKM. CDR3 size: 15 residues. V shed 7 bases and J shed 3 bases, with 16 bases lying between them. The CDR3 loop is CASNTDGVYGNTIYF. DNA for the CDR3: TGTGCCAGCAACACGGACGGGGTTTATGGAAACACCATATATTTT. Full variable domain (outside the CDR3, taken from reference TRBV28 and TRBJ1-3): DVKVTQSSRYLVKRTGEKVFLECVQDMDHENMFWYRQDPGLGLRLIYFSYDVKMKEKGDIPEGYSVSREKKERFSLILESASTNQTSMYLCASNTDGVYGNTIYFGEGSWLTVV.

The chain carries TRBV29-1 and TRBJ2-7; TRBD2 agrees at 15 bases. The CDR3 runs to 20 residues. The germline CDR1 and CDR2 sequences are SQVTM and ANQGSEA. The ends lost 4 bases at V and 3 bases at J; junction bases unmatched: 19. DNA for the CDR3: TGCAGCGTTGGTAGGAACAGAGGACTAGCGGGAGGGCCCTTCAACTACGAGCAGTACTTC. Translating it yields CSVGRNRGLAGGPFNYEQYF.

The chain combines TRBV19 with TRBJ1-2, with 7 bases aligning to TRBD1. Looked up from germline, CDR1 is LNHDA and CDR2 is SQIVND (reference sequence). V lost 6 bases and J lost 6; bases outside the gene matches: 13. The CDR3 is 15 amino acids. Here the CDR3 reads CASRQITPDRDGYTF. The CDR3 DNA reads TGTGCCAGTAGACAAATCACCCCAGACAGGGATGGCTACACCTTC.

This chain connects TRBV7-3 to TRBJ2-1; 8 bases match TRBD2. J gave up 7 bases and V 5 bases, and 10 bases lay outside the gene matches. The CDR3 runs 15 residues. Germline CDR1 reads SGHTA; CDR2 reads FQGTGA. CDR3 amino acids: CASSELRGGWNEQFF. The CDR3 DNA is TGTGCCAGCAGCGAACTACGGGGGGGCTGGAATGAGCAGTTCTTC. Looking up the rest from reference TRBV7-3 and TRBJ2-1 gives the full variable domain: GAGVSQTPSNKVTEKGKYVELRCDPISGHTALYWYRQSLGQGPEFLIYFQGTGAADDSGLPNDRFFAVRPEGSVSTLKIQRTERGDSAVYLCASSELRGGWNEQFFGPGTRLTVL.

This rearrangement joins TRBV2 to TRBJ2-2; D call uncertain. V shed 5 bases and J shed 6 bases, with 4 bases lying between them. The CDR3 has 11 amino acids. CDR1 is SNHLY, CDR2 FYNNEI, per germline. CDR3 sequence (DNA): TGTGCCAGCAGTTTCTCCGGGGAGCTGTTTTTT. Protein sequence: CASSFSGELFF.

A few counts support this clone. The genes are TRBV7-9 and TRBJ2-2; 8 bases are shared with TRBD2. The CDR3 contains 13 residues. V dropped 11 bases and J dropped 2; count of bases not matched to a gene: 4. Germline values: CDR1 SEHNR, CDR2 FQNEAQ (reference sequence). The CDR3 reads CAVGRGNTGELFF. CDR3 nucleotides: TGTGCCGTCGGGAGGGGTAACACCGGGGAGCTGTTTTTT.

This clone was recorded a few times. This chain connects TRBV28 to TRBJ2-1, with TRBD2 identical over 7 bases. The V and J ends lost 1 base and 5 bases, in that order; junction bases with no gene match: 8. Germline V gene data show CDR1 as MDHEN and CDR2 as SYDVKM. The CDR3 has 16 amino acids. CDR3 nucleotide sequence: TGTGCCAGCAGTTTATTCGGACTAGAACAACACAATGAGCAGTTCTTC. The encoded protein is CASSLFGLEQHNEQFF.

V and J are TRBV29-1 and TRBJ1-6; 7 bases fit TRBD1. The length of the CDR3 is 14 residues. The germline V gene has CDR1 SQVTM and CDR2 ANQGSEA. V shed 8 bases, J shed 3 bases, and the junction held 7 bases outside the gene matches. This chain's CDR3 is CSSPWTGYNSPLHF. The CDR3 DNA follows: TGCAGCTCCCCTTGGACAGGCTATAATTCACCCCTCCACTTT.

This clone has only a few counts. This chain joins TRBV6-1 and TRBJ1-1; no clear D gene. Germline V gene sequence: CDR1 MNHNS, CDR2 SASEGT. The CDR3 runs to 14 residues. Between the trimmed V and J ends, which lost 7 bases and 4 bases, there was a span of 16 bases. In DNA form, the CDR3 reads TGTGCCAGCATTCCAGCGACGACGGGCACTGAAGCTTTCTTT. It translates to CASIPATTGTEAFF.

The V call is TRBV7-9, the J call TRBJ2-7, with 7 bases fitting TRBD2. CDR3 size: 15 residues. V lost 3 bases to trimming and J lost 4 bases; unmatched junction nucleotides: 9. Looked up from germline, CDR1 is SEHNR and CDR2 is FQNEAQ (reference sequence). CDR3 sequence: CASSFPGGDYYEQYF. The CDR3 DNA reads as TGTGCCAGCAGCTTTCCGGGAGGCGATTATTACGAGCAGTACTTC.

This chain joins TRBV16 and TRBJ1-5; weak D call: TRBD1 (5 bases). The germline gives CDR1 KGHSY, CDR2 FQNENV. CDR3 length equals 14 residues. V lost 3 bases, J lost 7 bases, and 13 bases lay in between. The CDR3, as DNA: TGTGCCAGCAGCCACGGGGGGGGAGGCCAGCCCCAGCATTTT. Residues: CASSHGGGGQPQHF.

The chain combines TRBV11-3 with TRBJ1-3; 9 bases match TRBD1. The germline V gene encodes CDR1 SGHNT and CDR2 YENEEA. J was trimmed by 3 bases and V by 5 bases; bases with no gene match: 5. The CDR3 is made up of 15 amino acids. Here the CDR3 DNA reads TGTGCCAGCAGCAGGACAGGGGAAGGTGGAAACACCATATATTTT. Its translation is CASSRTGEGGNTIYF.

V usage is TRBV5-1 and J usage is TRBJ2-4; D ambiguous. In germline, CDR1 is SGHRS, CDR2 YFSETQ. CDR3 length equals 14 residues. V was trimmed by 2 bases and J by 1 base, leaving 7 bases between them. CDR3 amino acids: CASSFSWAKNIQYF. The CDR3 bases are TGCGCCAGCAGCTTTAGTTGGGCCAAAAACATTCAGTACTTC.

The chain is built from TRBV12-3 or TRBV12-4 and TRBJ1-1; D is uncertain. This CDR3 has 12 residues. Trimming stripped 5 bases from V and 5 bases from J, with 9 bases between. This chain's CDR3 is CASSPGLTEAFF. The CDR3, as DNA: TGTGCCAGCAGTCCAGGACTTACTGAAGCTTTCTTT.

This chain joins TRBV11-1 and TRBJ2-2, with 9 bases lining up with TRBD2. The CDR3 runs 18 residues. V trimming: 0 bases; J trimming: 2 bases; junction bases outside the gene matches: 7. The germline V gene has CDR1 SGHAT and CDR2 FQDESV (reference sequence). The CDR3: CASSLAGGLAGNTGELFF. CDR3 nucleotide sequence: TGTGCCAGCAGCTTAGCGGGGGGGCTAGCGGGAAACACCGGGGAGCTGTTTTTT.

The chain combines TRBV28 with TRBJ1-6, with D possibly TRBD1 on 6 matching bases. V was pared by 6 bases and J by 7 bases, with 16 bases between. CDR1 and CDR2 (germline): MDHEN, SYDVKM. The CDR3 runs 15 residues. The CDR3, as DNA: TGTGCCAGCAGGCTACAGGGTCACCCCAATTCACCCCTCCACTTT. This encodes CASRLQGHPNSPLHF.

The rearrangement joins TRBV2 to TRBJ2-1, with TRBD2 identical over 7 bases. Germline V gene sequence: CDR1 SNHLY, CDR2 FYNNEI. The CDR3 loop spans 14 amino acids. V lost 6 bases, J lost 4 bases, and 6 bases stayed unmatched. This CDR3 is CASRGGSHYNEQFF. The CDR3 DNA sequence: TGTGCCAGCAGGGGGGGGAGTCATTACAATGAGCAGTTCTTC.

This chain links TRBV6-5 with TRBJ2-7, with a tentative D call TRBD2 (5 bases). The CDR3 totals 14 residues. CDR1 and CDR2 from the germline V gene are MNHEY and SVGAGI. Trimming removed 2 bases at V and 2 bases at J, with 10 bases between. CDR3 amino acids: CASSYRSGTYEQYF. In nucleotides, the CDR3 is TGTGCCAGCAGTTACCGTTCCGGGACCTACGAGCAGTACTTC.

CDR3 loop: CASSVTAGVGETQYF. CDR3 nucleotides: TGTGCCAGCAGCGTAACAGCGGGAGTGGGGGAGACCCAGTACTTC. V and J are TRBV9 and TRBJ2-5; 8 positions agree with TRBD2. V lost 1 base and J lost 5; bases outside the gene matches: 7. This CDR3 contains 15 residues. Per germline, CDR1 SGDLS and CDR2 YYNGEE.

The rearrangement uses TRBV10-3 and TRBJ2-2, with D perhaps TRBD1 (6 bases). V dropped 7 bases and J dropped 4 bases, with 19 bases sitting between them. This CDR3 spans 16 amino acids. Germline CDR1 ENHRY, CDR2 SYGVKD. The CDR3 DNA follows: TGTGCCATCAATCTGGGACAAGGGGGTTCCACCGGGGAGCTGTTTTTT. Translating it yields CAINLGQGGSTGELFF.

The chain employs TRBV12-3 or TRBV12-4 and TRBJ2-7; D perhaps matches TRBD1 (6 bases). Trimming pared 8 bases from V and 0 bases from J, leaving 11 bases between. This CDR3 spans 13 amino acids. The CDR3 sequence is CASRDTYSYEQYF. Here the CDR3 DNA reads TGTGCCAGCCGGGACACCTACTCCTACGAGCAGTACTTC.

The chain couples TRBV11-1 to TRBJ2-7; maybe TRBD2 (5 bases). Trimming took off 1 base at V and 3 bases at J, with 7 bases between the two ends. The CDR3 runs 13 residues. Germline V CDR1 and CDR2: SGHAT, FQDESV (reference sequence). The CDR3 loop reads CASSLVEGYEQYF. CDR3 nucleotides: TGTGCCAGCAGCTTAGTCGAGGGCTACGAGCAGTACTTC.

The chain joins TRBV28 to TRBJ2-1; 12 bases agree with TRBD2. CDR3 length: 15 residues. The germline V gene encodes CDR1 MDHEN and CDR2 SYDVKM. V trimming: 2 bases; J trimming: 7 bases; junction bases outside the gene matches: 3. CDR3 protein: CASSLLAGGRNEQFF. The CDR3 bases are TGTGCCAGCAGTTTACTAGCGGGAGGGCGGAATGAGCAGTTCTTC.

This clone turned up a few times. This rearrangement joins TRBV3-1 (or the pseudogene TRBV3-2) to TRBJ2-4; TRBD2 aligns across 8 bases. After removal of 4 bases from V and 6 bases from J, the junction contained 11 bases not matched to a gene. CDR1 and CDR2 (germline): LGHDT, YNNKEL (reference sequence). The length of the CDR3 is 16 residues. The CDR3 region has the DNA TGTGCCAGCAGCCTCGCGGGTAGCGGGATTTTAAACATTCAGTACTTC. Translation: CASSLAGSGILNIQYF.

The gene calls are TRBV2 and TRBJ2-1; 7 bases fit TRBD2. The CDR3 totals 16 residues. V shed 5 bases, J shed 3 bases, and the junction held 10 bases outside the gene matches. Germline CDR1 reads SNHLY; CDR2 reads FYNNEI. DNA for the CDR3: TGTGCCAGCAGTCGGGACTATTCGCCGATCTACAATGAGCAGTTCTTC. It codes for CASSRDYSPIYNEQFF.

The CDR3 DNA sequence: TGTGCCAGCAGTTACTCGAGGTGGCGGAGCAAAGAAGCTTTCTTT. Its translation is CASSYSRWRSKEAFF. The rearrangement joins TRBV6-2 or TRBV6-3 to TRBJ1-1, with D hard to call. With 0 bases removed from V and 8 bases from J, the gap between germline ends came to 16 bases. Germline V gene sequence: CDR1 MNHEY, CDR2 SVGEGT. CDR3 size: 15 residues.

V is TRBV3-1 (or the pseudogene TRBV3-2) and J is TRBJ2-3, with 8 bases matching TRBD2. The germline V gene has CDR1 LGHDT and CDR2 YNNKEL (reference sequence). The CDR3 is 12 amino acids. Trimming removed 2 bases from V and 14 bases from J; junction bases left unmatched: 6. CDR3 region: CASSQNAGGRYF. The CDR3 DNA is TGTGCCAGCAGCCAAAATGCGGGAGGTCGGTATTTT.

This chain joins TRBV7-8 and TRBJ1-3, with D uncertain. The germline CDR1 and CDR2 sequences are SGHVS and FQNEAQ. CDR3 length: 15 amino acids. V was cut by 0 bases and J by 0 bases, with 6 bases left in between. In DNA, the CDR3 is TGTGCCAGCAGCTTAGCTCGCAGCTCTGGAAACACCATATATTTT. As protein: CASSLARSSGNTIYF.